This T cell receptor beta chain was documented in a study of molecular identifiers for immune sequencing clone quantification. Study summary: Five aliquots were made in replicates from the RNA of approximately 20,000 or 98,000 naive CD8 cells, and four were sequenced.

With listed TCR primers and previously described methods, bulk TCR libraries were prepared. A single record per CDR3 protein comes from TCRdb applying MiXCR to the PCR reads. The data hold fewer than 350,000 distinct CDR3 sequences, with over 20% observed a single time. CDR1 and CDR2 from the germline V gene are MNHEY and SMNVEV (reference sequence). J gave up 4 bases and V 0 bases, and 0 bases lay outside the gene matches. This CDR3 comprises 14 residues. The authors sorted naive CD8 T cells as CD8+CD4-CCR7+CD45RA+. The receptor was derived from a human donor in good health. Some libraries in this study had Jurkat cell RNA spiked in. The material sequenced was naive CD8+ T cells from blood, with Jurkat cell RNA spiked in. Subset meaning: FACS-sorted CD8+CD4-CCR7+CD45RA+ naive T cells. The chain carries TRBV27 and TRBJ2-7, with 10 bases aligning to TRBD2. The CDR3: CASSLSAGGYEQYF. The CDR3 DNA follows: TGTGCCAGCAGTTTATCAGCGGGAGGGTACGAGCAGTACTTC.